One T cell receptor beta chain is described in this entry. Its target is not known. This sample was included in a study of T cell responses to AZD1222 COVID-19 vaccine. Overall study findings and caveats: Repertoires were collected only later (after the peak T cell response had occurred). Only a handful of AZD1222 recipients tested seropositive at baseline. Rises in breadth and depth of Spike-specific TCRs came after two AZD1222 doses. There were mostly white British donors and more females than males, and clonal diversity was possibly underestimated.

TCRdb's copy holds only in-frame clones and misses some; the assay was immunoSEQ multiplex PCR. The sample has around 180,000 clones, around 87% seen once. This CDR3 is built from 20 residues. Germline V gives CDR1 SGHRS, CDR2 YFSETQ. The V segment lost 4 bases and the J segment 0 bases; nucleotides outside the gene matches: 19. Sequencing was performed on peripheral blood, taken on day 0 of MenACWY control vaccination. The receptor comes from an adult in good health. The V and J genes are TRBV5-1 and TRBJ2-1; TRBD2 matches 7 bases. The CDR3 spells CASSLEGRGSPWGSYNEQFF. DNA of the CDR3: TGCGCCAGCAGCCTAGAGGGTCGCGGGAGTCCTTGGGGCTCCTACAATGAGCAGTTCTTC.